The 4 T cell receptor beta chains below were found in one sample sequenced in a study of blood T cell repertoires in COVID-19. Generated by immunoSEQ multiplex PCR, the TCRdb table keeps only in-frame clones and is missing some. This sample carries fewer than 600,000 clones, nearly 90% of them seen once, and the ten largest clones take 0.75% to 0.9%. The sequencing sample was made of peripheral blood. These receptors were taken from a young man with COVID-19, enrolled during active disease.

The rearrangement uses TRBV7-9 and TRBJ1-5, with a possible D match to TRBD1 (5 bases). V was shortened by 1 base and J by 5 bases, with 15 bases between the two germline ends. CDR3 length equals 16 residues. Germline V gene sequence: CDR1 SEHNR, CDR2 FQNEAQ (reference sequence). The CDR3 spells CASSLVVKGIHQPQHF. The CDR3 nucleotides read TGTGCCAGCAGCTTAGTCGTGAAGGGGATCCATCAGCCCCAGCATTTT.

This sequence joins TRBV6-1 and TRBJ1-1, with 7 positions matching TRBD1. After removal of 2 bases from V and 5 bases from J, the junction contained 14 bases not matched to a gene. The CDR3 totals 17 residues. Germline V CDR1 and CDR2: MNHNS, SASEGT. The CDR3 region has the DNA TGTGCCAGCAGTGAACTACAGGGGTTGGTTCGGAGGACTGAAGCTTTCTTT. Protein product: CASSELQGLVRRTEAFF.

CDR3 in amino acids: CATASSSGGAWDEQFF. DNA for the CDR3: TGTGCCACCGCGAGCTCTAGCGGGGGGGCCTGGGATGAGCAGTTCTTC. The J gene is TRBJ2-1, the V gene TRBV24-1, with 12 bases matching TRBD2. Germline V CDR1 and CDR2: KGHDR, SFDVKD. The CDR3 covers 16 residues. The ends lost 9 bases at V and 8 bases at J; junction bases unmatched: 13.

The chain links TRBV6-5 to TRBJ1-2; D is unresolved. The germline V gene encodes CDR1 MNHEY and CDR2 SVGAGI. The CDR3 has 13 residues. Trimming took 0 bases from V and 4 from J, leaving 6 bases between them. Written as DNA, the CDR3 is TGTGCCAGCAGTTACTCGAGCACCTATGGCTACACCTTC. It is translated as CASSYSSTYGYTF.